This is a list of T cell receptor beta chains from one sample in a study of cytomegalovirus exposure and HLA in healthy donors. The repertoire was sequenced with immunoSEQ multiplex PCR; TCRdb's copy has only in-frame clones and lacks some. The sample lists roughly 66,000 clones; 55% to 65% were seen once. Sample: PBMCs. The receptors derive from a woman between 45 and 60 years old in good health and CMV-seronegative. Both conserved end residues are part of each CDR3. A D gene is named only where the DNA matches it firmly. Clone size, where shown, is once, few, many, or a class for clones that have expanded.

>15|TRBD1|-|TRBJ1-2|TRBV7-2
TGTGCCAGCAGCTCTACGCACTACAGGGGTGGGGGCTACACCTTC
CASSSTHYRGGGYTF
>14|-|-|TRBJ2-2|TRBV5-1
TGCGCCAGCAGCTTTCCTCAGGGGCCCGGGGAGCTGTTTTTT
CASSFPQGPGELFF
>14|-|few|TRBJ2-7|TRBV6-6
TGTGCCAGCAGTTCTAACAGGGTAACCTACGAGCAGTACTTC
CASSSNRVTYEQYF
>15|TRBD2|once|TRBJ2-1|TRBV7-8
TGTGCCAGCAGCTTAACTAGCGGGACCTACAATGAGCAGTTCTTC
CASSLTSGTYNEQFF
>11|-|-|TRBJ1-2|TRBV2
TGTGCCGGCACTAATTTGATCGGCTACACCTTC
CAGTNLIGYTF
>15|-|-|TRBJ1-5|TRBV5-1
TGCGCCAGCAGCCGAGGGACAAATAGCAATCAGCCCCAGCATTTT
CASSRGTNSNQPQHF
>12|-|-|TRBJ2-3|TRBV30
TGTGCCTGGAGTGTCACTCAAGATACGCAGTATTTT
CAWSVTQDTQYF
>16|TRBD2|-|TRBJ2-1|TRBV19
TGTGCCAGTAGTTTCGAGCGACTAGCGGGATACAATGAGCAGTTCTTC
CASSFERLAGYNEQFF
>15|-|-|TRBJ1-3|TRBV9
TGTGCCAGCAGCGGGACCGGGACAACTGGAAACACCATATATTTT
CASSGTGTTGNTIYF
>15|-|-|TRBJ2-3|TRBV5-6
TGTGCCAGCACTTGGGCGACAGGAGGCACAGATACGCAGTATTTT
CASTWATGGTDTQYF
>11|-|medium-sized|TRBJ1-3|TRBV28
TGTGCCAGCAGTTCCCCGTATGCCATATATTTT
CASSSPYAIYF
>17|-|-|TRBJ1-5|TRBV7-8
TGTGCCAGCAGCTTAACTCGGGTCAAGCAAAGCAATCAGCCCCAGCATTTT
CASSLTRVKQSNQPQHF
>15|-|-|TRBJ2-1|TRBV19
TGTGCCAGTAGCGCGACTCGGAGGCCCTACAATGAGCAGTTCTTC
CASSATRRPYNEQFF
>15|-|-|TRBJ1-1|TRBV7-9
TGTGCCAGCAGCTTAGCGACAGGCGAGAACACTGAAGCTTTCTTT
CASSLATGENTEAFF
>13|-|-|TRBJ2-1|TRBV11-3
TGTGCCAGCAGCTTAGATCGCGATAATGAGCAGTTCTTC
CASSLDRDNEQFF
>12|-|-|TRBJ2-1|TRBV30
TGTGCCTGGAGTGAGAAGAGGCCGCGGCAGTTCTTC
CAWSEKRPRQFF
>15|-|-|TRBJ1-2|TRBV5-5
TGTGCCAGCAGCGTCGGGGGACGACAGTACTATGGCTACACCTTC
CASSVGGRQYYGYTF
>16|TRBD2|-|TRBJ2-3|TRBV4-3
TGCGCCAGCAGCCAAGTGGGTAGCGGGAACACAGATACGCAGTATTTT
CASSQVGSGNTDTQYF
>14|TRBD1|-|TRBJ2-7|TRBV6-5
TGTGCCAGCAGTCGAGGAGGACAGGGCTACGAGCAGTACTTC
CASSRGGQGYEQYF
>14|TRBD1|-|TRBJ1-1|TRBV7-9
TGTGCCAGCAGCGCGACAGGGGTGGGCACTGAAGCTTTCTTT
CASSATGVGTEAFF
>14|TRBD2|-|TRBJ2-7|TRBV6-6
TGTGCCAGCAGCCTCGGGAGGGTTAAGAACGAGCAGTACTTC
CASSLGRVKNEQYF
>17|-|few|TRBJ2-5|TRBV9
TGTGCCAGCAGCGTAGGATCCTCTACAGGGAGACAAGAGACCCAGTACTTC
CASSVGSSTGRQETQYF
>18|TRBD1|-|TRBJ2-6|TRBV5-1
TGCGCCAGCAGCGCATGGACAGGGGAGGTCTCTGGGGCCAACGTCCTGACTTTC
CASSAWTGEVSGANVLTF
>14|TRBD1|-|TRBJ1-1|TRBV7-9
TGTGCCAGCACCGGAATGACAGGGCGGGCTGAAGCTTTCTTT
CASTGMTGRAEAFF
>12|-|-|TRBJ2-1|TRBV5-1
TGCGCCAGCAGCTTGCTAGGGGGTGAGCAGTTCTTC
CASSLLGGEQFF
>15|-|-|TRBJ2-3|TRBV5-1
TGCGCCAGCAGCTTGGAGCCGGGGGGCACAGATACGCAGTATTTT
CASSLEPGGTDTQYF
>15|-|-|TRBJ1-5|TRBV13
TGTGCCAGCAGCTACCGGGGATCGGGCAATCAGCCCCAGCATTTT
CASSYRGSGNQPQHF
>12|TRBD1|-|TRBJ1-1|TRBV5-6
TGTGCCAGCAGCCAATGGACAGGGGAAGCTTTCTTT
CASSQWTGEAFF
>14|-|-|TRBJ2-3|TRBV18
TGTGCCAGCTCACCACCCGGTAGCACAGATACGCAGTATTTT
CASSPPGSTDTQYF
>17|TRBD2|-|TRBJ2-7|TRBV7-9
TGTGCCAGCAGCGCCGACCCGGGACTAGCGGGGGCCTACGAGCAGTACTTC
CASSADPGLAGAYEQYF
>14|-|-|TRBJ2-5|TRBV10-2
TGCGCCAGCAGTGACATAGGGGCCGGGGAGACCCAGTACTTC
CASSDIGAGETQYF
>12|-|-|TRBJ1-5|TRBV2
TGTGCCAGCAGTAACCCCAGCGTGGCCCAGCATTTT
CASSNPSVAQHF
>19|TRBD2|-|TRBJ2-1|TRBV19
TGTGCCAGTAGTAATACAAAGGGAGCGGGAGGCGTAACATACAATGAGCAGTTCTTC
CASSNTKGAGGVTYNEQFF
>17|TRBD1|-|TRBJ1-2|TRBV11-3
TGTGACAGCAGCCCTTTGGGGGGGGACAGGACCGGGTATGGCTACACCTTC
CDSSPLGGDRTGYGYTF
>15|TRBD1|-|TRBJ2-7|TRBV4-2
TGTGCCAGCAGCCAAGGACAGGGTCCGTCGTACGAGCAGTACTTC
CASSQGQGPSYEQYF
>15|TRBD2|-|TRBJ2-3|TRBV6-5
TGTGCCAGCAGTTACTCCTCGGGGGGAACAGATACGCAGTATTTT
CASSYSSGGTDTQYF
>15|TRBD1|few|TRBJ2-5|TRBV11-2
TGTGCCAGCAGCCTAGGACAGGGGTCGGAAGAGACCCAGTACTTC
CASSLGQGSEETQYF
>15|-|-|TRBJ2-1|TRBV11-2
TGTGCCAGCAGCTTAGGGCCTGGCCAGCCGAGGGGGATTTTCTTC
CASSLGPGQPRGIFF
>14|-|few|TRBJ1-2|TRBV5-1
TGCGCCAGCAGCTTGAACCAGATTAACTATGGCTACACCTTC
CASSLNQINYGYTF
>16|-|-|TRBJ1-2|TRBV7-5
TGTGCCAGAAGCCCCCCCAGGGGGTCCTTAAACTATGGCTACACCTTC
CARSPPRGSLNYGYTF
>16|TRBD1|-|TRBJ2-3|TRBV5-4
TGTGCCAGCAGCTTGGGGAGGACAGGGTCCACAGATACGCAGTATTTT
CASSLGRTGSTDTQYF
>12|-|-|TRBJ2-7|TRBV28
TGTGCCAGCAGTTTGAGCACCTACGAGCAGTACTTC
CASSLSTYEQYF
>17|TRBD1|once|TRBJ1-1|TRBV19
TGTGCCAGTAGTATAACCGGGACAGGGTGGGGGAACACTGAAGCTTTCTTT
CASSITGTGWGNTEAFF
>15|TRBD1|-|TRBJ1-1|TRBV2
TGTGCCAGCATAGGGGCCAGGGGGCTCGGCACTGAAGCTTTCTTT
CASIGARGLGTEAFF
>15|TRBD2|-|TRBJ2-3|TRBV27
TGTGCCAGCAGAATGACGGGACTATACACAGATACGCAGTATTTT
CASRMTGLYTDTQYF
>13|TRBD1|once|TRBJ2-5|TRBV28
TGTGCCAGCAGTGACAGGGACCAAGAGACCCAGTACTTC
CASSDRDQETQYF
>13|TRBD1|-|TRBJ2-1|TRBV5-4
TGTGCCAGCAGCCCACCACAGGGGGGTGAGCAGTTCTTC
CASSPPQGGEQFF
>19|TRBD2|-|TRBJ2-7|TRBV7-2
TGTGCCAGCAGTCGCCCCGGGACTAGCGGGGGGAGTCGTTCCTACGAGCAGTACTTC
CASSRPGTSGGSRSYEQYF